A selection of T cell receptor beta chains follows, all from one sample in a study of tissue T cells after allogeneic stem cell transplantation. Assay used: immunoSEQ multiplex PCR; TCRdb lists only in-frame clones, some missing. This table holds around 9,100 clones, around 50% found once. Sequencing used tissue from the jejunum, obtained at autopsy. The receptors come from a female donor of 60 years or more with lung cancer. The CDR3 runs from the conserved cysteine through the conserved F or W. The D gene is left open where the match is weak. The size entry is marked missing in some rows and otherwise reads once, few, many or a size class.

few	-	TRBV6-5	TRBJ1-1	TGTGCCAGCAGTAGACCGGGACAACTGAACACTGAAGCTTTCTTT	CASSRPGQLNTEAFF
-	TRBD1	TRBV11-2	TRBJ2-7	TGTGCCAGCAGCGCCGACAGGGGATGGAGCTACGAGCAGTACTTC	CASSADRGWSYEQYF
-	TRBD2	TRBV4-3	TRBJ2-1	TGCGCCAGCAGCCCATCCGGGGGGGGCGGGGGCTACAATGAGCAGTTCTTC	CASSPSGGGGGYNEQFF
medium-sized	-	TRBV6-2/TRBV6-3	TRBJ2-7	TGTGCCAGCAGTTATGGGCTCTACGAGCAGTACTTC	CASSYGLYEQYF
medium-sized	-	TRBV6-2/TRBV6-3	TRBJ2-7	TGTGCCAGCAGTGCTCGTTCCTACGAGCAGTACTTC	CASSARSYEQYF
-	-	TRBV7-2	TRBJ1-6	TGTGCCAGCAGCTACCAACCGGGACGTGGGGATTCACCCCTCCACTTT	CASSYQPGRGDSPLHF
-	-	TRBV6-5	TRBJ2-6	TGTGCCAGCAGTTACGGGGTCGGGTTCGGGGCCAACGTCCTGACTTTC	CASSYGVGFGANVLTF
-	-	TRBV19	TRBJ1-2	TGTGCCACAAATCACCCCCCGGGGAGTAACTATGGCTACACCTTC	CATNHPPGSNYGYTF
-	-	TRBV7-6	TRBJ2-3	TGTGCCAGCAGCTCAAGCCGAGTCTCAGATACGCAGTATTTT	CASSSSRVSDTQYF
-	-	TRBV7-3	TRBJ2-1	TGTGCCAGCAGCTTAGGTGGGAGAGTCGACAATGAGCAGTTCTTC	CASSLGGRVDNEQFF
-	-	TRBV5-1	TRBJ1-1	TGCGCCAGCAGCCTCCAAGCGGGTATGAACACTGAAGCTTTCTTT	CASSLQAGMNTEAFF
-	-	TRBV11-1	TRBJ2-1	TGTGCCAGCAGCTTAGAGGAGGGGTCCTACAATGAGCAGTTCTTC	CASSLEEGSYNEQFF
few	-	TRBV2	TRBJ2-3	TGTGCCAGCGGGCAAGGGGGGGTAGCCACAGATACGCAGTATTTT	CASGQGGVATDTQYF
medium-sized	-	TRBV12-5	TRBJ1-2	TGTGCTAGTGGCGACGACATGTATGGCTACACCTTC	CASGDDMYGYTF